The 8 T cell receptor beta chains listed next were all sequenced from one sample in a study of OX40 agonist ivuxolimab in advanced cancers. Some clones are missing from TCRdb's copy, which holds only in-frame ones; the method was immunoSEQ multiplex PCR. The sample records more than 25,000 clones, roughly 86% being singletons. The sequencing used CD4+ or CD8+ T cells sorted from blood, collected in a trial of the OX40 agonist ivuxolimab. These receptors were obtained from an adult with an advanced solid tumor such as melanoma, head and neck, liver or kidney cancer.

This clone was seen once. CDR3 amino acids: CASSEGTGWAYGYTF. CDR3 nucleotide sequence: TGTGCCAGCAGCGAAGGGACAGGGTGGGCCTATGGCTACACCTTC. The rearrangement uses TRBV5-5 and TRBJ1-2; the match to TRBD1 covers 9 bases. The CDR3 length is 15 residues. The ends lost 4 bases at V and 4 bases at J; junction bases unmatched: 8. Germline loops: CDR1 SGHKS, CDR2 YYEKEE (reference sequence).

The CDR3 DNA reads TGTGCCAGCAGCCTAGGCCCGAACTACGAGCAGTACTTC. This gives the protein CASSLGPNYEQYF. V gene TRBV11-2 combines with J gene TRBJ2-7, with D unresolved. CDR1 is SGHAT and CDR2 is FQNNGV in the germline V gene. CDR3 length: 13 residues. V was clipped by 5 bases and J by 3 bases, with 11 bases between them.

The V and J genes are TRBV27 and TRBJ2-7, with 11 positions matching TRBD2. Germline V gene data show CDR1 as MNHEY and CDR2 as SMNVEV (reference sequence). The CDR3 consists of 20 residues. Germline trimming cut 3 bases from V and 3 bases from J; bases unmatched to any gene: 19. CDR3 coding DNA: TGTGCCAGCAGTTTCCTTTATGAGACTAGCGGGATGTTTGGTTGCTACGAGCAGTACTTC. Amino acid sequence: CASSFLYETSGMFGCYEQYF.

This clone is labeled medium-sized (0.01 to 0.1%). The identical CDR3 is also encoded by other nucleotide sequences in the sample. This chain connects TRBV5-1 to TRBJ2-1; TRBD1 matches at 7 bases. CDR1 is SGHRS and CDR2 is YFSETQ in the germline V gene. V shed 5 bases and J 3 bases; nucleotides not matched to a gene: 5. CDR3 size: 14 residues. CDR3 loop: CASSSAGGYNEQFF. The CDR3 coding sequence is TGCGCCAGCAGTTCAGCAGGGGGCTACAATGAGCAGTTCTTC. Supplemented by reference TRBV5-1 and TRBJ2-1, the full variable domain reads KAGVTQTPRYLIKTRGQQVTLSCSPISGHRSVSWYQQTPGQGLQFLFEYFSETQRNKGNFPGRFSGRQFSNSRSEMNVSTLELGDSALYLCASSSAGGYNEQFFGPGTRLTVL.

The V and J genes are TRBV4-1 and TRBJ2-7; a possible D gene is TRBD1 (6 bases). This CDR3 has 16 amino acids. Deletions cut 0 bases from V and 4 bases from J, with 16 bases between. CDR1 MGHRA and CDR2 YSYEKL come from the germline V gene. The CDR3 sequence is CASSQDLWQGRYEQYF. In nucleotides, the CDR3 is TGCGCCAGCAGCCAAGATCTTTGGCAGGGGCGGTACGAGCAGTACTTC.

This chain uses TRBV7-9 with TRBJ2-1; weak D call: TRBD2 (5 bases). V was pared by 7 bases and J by 0 bases, with 13 bases between. The CDR3 is made up of 15 amino acids. Germline V lookup: CDR1 SEHNR, CDR2 FQNEAQ (reference sequence). The chain's CDR3 is CASTLGVPSYNEQFF. Written as DNA, the CDR3 is TGTGCCAGCACCCTGGGAGTACCCTCCTACAATGAGCAGTTCTTC.

This clone was counted once. CDR3 in DNA: TGTGCCAGCAGTGACCGAGCTACTTGGAGCTCTGGGGCCAACGTCCTGACTTTC. Translated: CASSDRATWSSGANVLTF. The gene calls are TRBV25-1 and TRBJ2-6, with D unresolved. The germline V gene encodes CDR1 MGHDK and CDR2 SYGVNS. This CDR3 comprises 18 residues. V was shortened by 3 bases and J by 0 bases, with 15 bases between the two germline ends.

The genes are TRBV7-9 and TRBJ1-3, with D uncertain. The CDR3 has 15 amino acids. The ends were cut back, 0 bases at V and 0 bases at J, with 6 bases in the middle. The germline V gene encodes CDR1 SEHNR and CDR2 FQNEAQ (reference sequence). The CDR3 spells CASSLADGSGNTIYF. The DNA of the CDR3 is TGTGCCAGCAGCTTAGCGGATGGCTCTGGAAACACCATATATTTT.